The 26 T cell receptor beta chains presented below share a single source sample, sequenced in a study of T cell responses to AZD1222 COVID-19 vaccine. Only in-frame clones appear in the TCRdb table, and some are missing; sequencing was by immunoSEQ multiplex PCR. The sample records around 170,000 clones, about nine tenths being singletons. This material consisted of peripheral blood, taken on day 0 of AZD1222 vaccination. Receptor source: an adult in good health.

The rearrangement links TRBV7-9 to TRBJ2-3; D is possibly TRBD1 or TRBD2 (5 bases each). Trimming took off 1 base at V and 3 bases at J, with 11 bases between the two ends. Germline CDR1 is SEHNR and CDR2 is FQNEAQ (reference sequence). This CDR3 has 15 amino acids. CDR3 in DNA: TGTGCCAGCAGCTTAGTAGCCGGGGCAACAGATACGCAGTATTTT. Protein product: CASSLVAGATDTQYF.

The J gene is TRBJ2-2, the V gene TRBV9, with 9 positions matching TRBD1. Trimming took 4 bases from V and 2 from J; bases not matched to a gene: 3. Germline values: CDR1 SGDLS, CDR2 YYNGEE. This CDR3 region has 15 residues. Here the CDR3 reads CASSPGQGNTGELFF. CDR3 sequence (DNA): TGTGCCAGCAGCCCGGGACAGGGTAACACCGGGGAGCTGTTTTTT.

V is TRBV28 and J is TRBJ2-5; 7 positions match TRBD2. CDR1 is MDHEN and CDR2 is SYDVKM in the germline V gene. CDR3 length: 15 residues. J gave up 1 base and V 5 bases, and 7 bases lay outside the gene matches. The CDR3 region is CASSPRLAFQETQYF. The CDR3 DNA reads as TGTGCCAGCAGTCCTCGACTAGCATTCCAAGAGACCCAGTACTTC.

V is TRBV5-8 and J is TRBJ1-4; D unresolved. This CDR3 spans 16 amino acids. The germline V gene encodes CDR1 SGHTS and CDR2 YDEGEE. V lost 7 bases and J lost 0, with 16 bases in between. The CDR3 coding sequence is TGTGCCAGCGGCCGGGCCATTACCGCAACTAATGAAAAACTGTTTTTT. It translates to CASGRAITATNEKLFF.

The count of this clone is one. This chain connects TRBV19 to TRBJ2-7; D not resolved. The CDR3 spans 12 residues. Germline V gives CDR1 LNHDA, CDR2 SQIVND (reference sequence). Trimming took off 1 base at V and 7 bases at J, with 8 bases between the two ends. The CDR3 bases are TGTGCCAGTAGTATAGGGTCTCGGGAGCAGTACTTC. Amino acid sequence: CASSIGSREQYF.

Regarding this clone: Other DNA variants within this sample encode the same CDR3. CDR3 sequence reads: CASSLGRSLTGQPQHF. In DNA, the CDR3 is TGTGCCAGCAGTTTGGGTAGGAGTCTTACAGGACAGCCCCAGCATTTT. The V and J genes are TRBV28 and TRBJ1-5; a weak D match, TRBD1 (5 bases). Looked up from germline, CDR1 is MDHEN and CDR2 is SYDVKM. V lost 3 bases to trimming and J lost 7 bases, with 19 bases between them. The CDR3 length is 16 residues.

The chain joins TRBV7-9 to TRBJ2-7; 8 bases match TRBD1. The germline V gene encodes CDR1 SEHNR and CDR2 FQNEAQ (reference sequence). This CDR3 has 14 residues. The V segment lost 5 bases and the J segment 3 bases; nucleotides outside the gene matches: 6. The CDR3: CASSHRDRRYEQYF. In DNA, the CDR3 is TGTGCCAGCAGCCACCGGGACAGGCGCTACGAGCAGTACTTC. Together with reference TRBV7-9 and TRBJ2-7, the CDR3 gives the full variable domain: DTGVSQNPRHKITKRGQNVTFRCDPISEHNRLYWYRQTLGQGPEFLTYFQNEAQLEKSRLLSDRFSAERPKGSFSTLEIQRTEQGDSAMYLCASSHRDRRYEQYFGPGTRLTVT.

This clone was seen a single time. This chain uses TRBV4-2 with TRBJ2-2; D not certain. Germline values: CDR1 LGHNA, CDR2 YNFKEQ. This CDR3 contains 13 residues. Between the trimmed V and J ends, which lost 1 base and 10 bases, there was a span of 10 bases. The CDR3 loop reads CASSQVAAQELFF. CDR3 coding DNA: TGTGCCAGCAGCCAAGTGGCAGCCCAGGAGCTGTTTTTT.

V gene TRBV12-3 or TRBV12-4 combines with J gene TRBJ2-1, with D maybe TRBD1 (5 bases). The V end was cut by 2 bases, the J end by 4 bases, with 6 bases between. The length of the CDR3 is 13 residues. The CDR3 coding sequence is TGTGCCAGCAGTTTATCAGGGTACAATGAGCAGTTCTTC. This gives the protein CASSLSGYNEQFF.

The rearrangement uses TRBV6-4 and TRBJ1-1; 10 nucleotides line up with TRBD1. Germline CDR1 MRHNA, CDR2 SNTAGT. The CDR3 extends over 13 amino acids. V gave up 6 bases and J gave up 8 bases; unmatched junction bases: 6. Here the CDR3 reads CASSEGTGEEAFF. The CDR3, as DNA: TGTGCCAGCAGCGAGGGGACAGGGGAAGAAGCTTTCTTT.

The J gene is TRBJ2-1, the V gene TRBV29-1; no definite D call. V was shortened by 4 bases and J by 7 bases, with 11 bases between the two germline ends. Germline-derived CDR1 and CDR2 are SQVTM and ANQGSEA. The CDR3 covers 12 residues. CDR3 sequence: CSVASGVNEQFF. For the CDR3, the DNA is TGCAGCGTTGCGTCCGGTGTAAATGAGCAGTTCTTC.

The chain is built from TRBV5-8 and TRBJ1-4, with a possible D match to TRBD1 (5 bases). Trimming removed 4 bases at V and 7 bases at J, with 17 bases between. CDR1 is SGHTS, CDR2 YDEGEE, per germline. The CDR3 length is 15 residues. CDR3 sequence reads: CASSPGRGLSEKLFF. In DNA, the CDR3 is TGTGCCAGCAGCCCAGGACGGGGCTTAAGTGAAAAACTGTTTTTT.

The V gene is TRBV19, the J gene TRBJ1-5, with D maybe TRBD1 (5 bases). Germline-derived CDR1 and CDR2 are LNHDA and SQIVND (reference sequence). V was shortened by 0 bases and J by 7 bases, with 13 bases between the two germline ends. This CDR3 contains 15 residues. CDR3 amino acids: CASSIDFGGGQPQHF. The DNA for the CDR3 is TGTGCCAGTAGTATAGATTTTGGGGGAGGGCAGCCCCAGCATTTT.

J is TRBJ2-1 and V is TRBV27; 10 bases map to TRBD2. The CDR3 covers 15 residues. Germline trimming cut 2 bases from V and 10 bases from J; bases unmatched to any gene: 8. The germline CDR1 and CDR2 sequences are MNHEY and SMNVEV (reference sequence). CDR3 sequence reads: CASSLLAGDLREQFF. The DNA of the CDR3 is TGTGCCAGCAGTTTACTAGCGGGAGACTTAAGGGAGCAGTTCTTC.

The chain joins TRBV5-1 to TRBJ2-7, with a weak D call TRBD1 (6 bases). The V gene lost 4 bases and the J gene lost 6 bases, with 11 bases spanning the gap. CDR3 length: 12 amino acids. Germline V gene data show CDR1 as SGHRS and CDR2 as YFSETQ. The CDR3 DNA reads TGCGCCAGCAGCCCACAGGGAACCGAGCAGTACTTC. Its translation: CASSPQGTEQYF.

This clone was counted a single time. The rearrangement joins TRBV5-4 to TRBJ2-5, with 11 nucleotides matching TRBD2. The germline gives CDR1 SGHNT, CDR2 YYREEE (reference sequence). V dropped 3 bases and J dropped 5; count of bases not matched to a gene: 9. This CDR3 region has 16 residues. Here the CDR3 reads CASSSVAGGPRETQYF. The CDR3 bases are TGTGCCAGCAGCTCTGTAGCGGGAGGGCCTAGGGAGACCCAGTACTTC.

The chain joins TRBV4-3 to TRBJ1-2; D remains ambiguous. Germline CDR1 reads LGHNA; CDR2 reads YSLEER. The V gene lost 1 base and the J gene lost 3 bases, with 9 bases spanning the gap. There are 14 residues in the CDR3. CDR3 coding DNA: TGCGCCAGCAGCCAAGTCGAACGGGACTATGGCTACACCTTC. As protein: CASSQVERDYGYTF.

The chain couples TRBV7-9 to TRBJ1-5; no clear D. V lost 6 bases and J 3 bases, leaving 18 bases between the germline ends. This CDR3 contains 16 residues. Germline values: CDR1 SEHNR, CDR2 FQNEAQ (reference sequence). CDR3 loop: CASRLRRRLYNQPQHF. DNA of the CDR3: TGTGCCAGCAGATTGAGGCGACGTCTTTACAATCAGCCCCAGCATTTT.

The CDR3 is CASSYSFGGQETQYF. For the CDR3, the DNA is TGTGCCAGCAGTTACTCCTTCGGAGGACAAGAGACCCAGTACTTC. The genes are TRBV6-5 and TRBJ2-5; possibly TRBD2 for D (5 bases). The CDR3 contains 15 residues. Germline loops: CDR1 MNHEY, CDR2 SVGAGI. V gave up 0 bases and J gave up 2 bases, with 10 bases separating them.

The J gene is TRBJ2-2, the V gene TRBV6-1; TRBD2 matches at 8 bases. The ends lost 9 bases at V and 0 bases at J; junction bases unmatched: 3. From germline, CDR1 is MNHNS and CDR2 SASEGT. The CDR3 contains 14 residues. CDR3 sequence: CASCSGANTGELFF. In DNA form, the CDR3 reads TGTGCCAGTTGTAGCGGGGCGAACACCGGGGAGCTGTTTTTT.

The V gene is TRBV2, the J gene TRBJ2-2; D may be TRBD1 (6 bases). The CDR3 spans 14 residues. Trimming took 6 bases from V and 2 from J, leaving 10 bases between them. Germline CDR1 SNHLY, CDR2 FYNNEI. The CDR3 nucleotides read TGTGCCAGCAGGGGACAACCTAACACCGGGGAGCTGTTTTTT. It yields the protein CASRGQPNTGELFF.

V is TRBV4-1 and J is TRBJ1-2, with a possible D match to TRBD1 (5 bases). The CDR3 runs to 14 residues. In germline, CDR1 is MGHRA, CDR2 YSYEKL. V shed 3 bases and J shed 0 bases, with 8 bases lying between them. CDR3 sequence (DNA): TGCGCCAGCAGCCACGGGGCTTCTAACTATGGCTACACCTTC. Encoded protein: CASSHGASNYGYTF.

CDR3 sequence reads: CATSRVRALSYNEQFF. The CDR3 DNA sequence: TGTGCCACCAGCAGAGTACGGGCGCTCTCCTACAATGAGCAGTTCTTC. The V and J genes are TRBV15 and TRBJ2-1; D is undetermined. The CDR3 consists of 16 residues. CDR1 and CDR2 (germline): LNHNV, YYDKDF (reference sequence). V was clipped by 1 base and J by 0 bases, with 10 bases between them.

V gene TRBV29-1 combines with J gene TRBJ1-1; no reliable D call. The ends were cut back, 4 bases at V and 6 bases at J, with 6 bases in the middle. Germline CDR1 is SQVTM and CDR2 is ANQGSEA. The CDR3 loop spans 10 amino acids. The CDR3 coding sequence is TGCAGCGTTGCTAGGGCTGAAGCTTTCTTT. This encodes CSVARAEAFF.

The CDR3 DNA reads as TGTGCCAGCAGTCCGCCATACAGGGTCACTGAAGCTTTCTTT. Residues: CASSPPYRVTEAFF. The genes are TRBV28 and TRBJ1-1; tentatively, D is TRBD1 (6 bases). Germline CDR1 reads MDHEN; CDR2 reads SYDVKM. Trimming stripped 5 bases from V and 4 bases from J, with 14 bases between. The CDR3 is 14 amino acids.

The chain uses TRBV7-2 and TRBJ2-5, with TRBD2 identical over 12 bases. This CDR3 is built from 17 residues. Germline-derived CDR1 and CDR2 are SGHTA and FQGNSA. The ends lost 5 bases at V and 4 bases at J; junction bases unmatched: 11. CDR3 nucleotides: TGTGCCAGCAGCCTCCGTTCCCGGACTAGCGGGGTAGAGACCCAGTACTTC. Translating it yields CASSLRSRTSGVETQYF.